This T cell receptor (beta chain) appears in the sequencing data of a study of cytomegalovirus exposure and HLA in healthy donors. Overall study results and limits: Exclusion applied to some V segments, including TRBV6-2 and TRBV6-3, as they were indistinguishable. One later analysis reportedly identified an Asian-associated ancestry cluster that showed fewer N-insertions than the approximately 600-donor mean.

CDR1 LNHDA and CDR2 SQIVND come from the germline V gene (reference sequence). This CDR3 has 17 amino acids. The V gene end was trimmed by 6 bases and the J gene end by 2 bases; junction bases not matched to a gene: 6. The PCR ran on 60 Vbeta and 13 Jbeta primers. The method was immunoSEQ multiplex PCR; TCRdb's version includes in-frame clones alone and lacks a portion of them. The sample shows approximately 150,000 clones, roughly 85% of them seen only once. A word on this clone: Its specificity is not known.

The source of this sequence is a male donor in good health and CMV-seronegative. This chain links TRBV19 with TRBJ2-1, with 14 bases aligning to TRBD2. The sequencing sample was made of PBMCs. CDR3 sequence (DNA): TGTGCCAGTAGGGGGACTAGCGGGAGTATCACCTACAATGAGCAGTTCTTC. Its protein is CASRGTSGSITYNEQFF.